This T cell receptor (beta chain) was sequenced for a study of cytomegalovirus exposure and HLA in healthy donors. Looking at the study overall: The Caucasian-associated ancestry cluster held roughly 78% of 398 genotyped donors.

This clone was detected once. What it recognizes is unknown. Germline CDR1 reads SNHLY; CDR2 reads FYNNEI. V shed 7 bases and J 10 bases; nucleotides not matched to a gene: 12. This CDR3 has 15 amino acids. The PCR had 60 Vbeta and 13 Jbeta primers. Measured with immunoSEQ multiplex PCR; TCRdb has only the in-frame clones, and not every one. The table records 140,000 or so clones, 80% to 85% of them present only once. Findings of the study overall: According to an earlier analysis, most TCR beta V segments yielded productive rearrangements about 90% or about 30% of the time. After further analysis at a later stage, some 15,000 TCR beta sequences were associated with HLA alleles at 0.05 false discovery rate. The classifier reportedly diagnosed cytomegalovirus status with high specificity and sensitivity.

Sequenced material: PBMCs. This rearrangement joins TRBV2 to TRBJ2-1; 11 nucleotides line up with TRBD2. This sequence was found in a female donor in good health and CMV-seronegative. The CDR3 region is CASTLTSGALGEQFF. In DNA form, the CDR3 reads TGTGCCAGCACGTTGACTAGCGGGGCCTTGGGGGAGCAGTTCTTC.